This paragraph covers one T cell receptor (beta chain) sequence. What antigen it recognizes has not been identified. The junction departs from the called germline gene at one end, perhaps through a read error. The library came from the immunoSEQ multiplex PCR assay. A mixture of 60 forward primers for TCR Vbeta segments and 13 reverse primers for TCR Jbeta segments was used in the multiplex PCR. The CDR3 region of rearranged TCR beta genes was amplified from genomic DNA with a multiplex PCR assay. Amplified TCR beta libraries were sequenced as 87-base-pair reads on the Illumina HiSeq System. On the authors' methods: A later analysis tallied 80 million to 95 million unique TCR beta chains across the 610 or so repertoires, and roughly 11 million of those chains were shared by two or more donors. To remove PCR and sequencing errors, raw reads were error-corrected and collapsed into unique sequences using a nearest-neighbor algorithm that merged closely related sequences. Alignment of CDR3 sequences to IMGT reference sequences was used to assign V, D and J gene segments. For a sequence to be retained, a match of at least six nucleotides to both a V gene segment and a J gene segment was required. A rearrangement counted as productive if the CDR3 had no stop codons and remained in frame with V and J, and every other rearrangement counted as non-productive. CDR3 was defined by IMGT convention, running from the second conserved V-encoded cysteine to the conserved J-encoded phenylalanine. Sequences without an unambiguous match to a single V gene segment were excluded from the earlier analysis of about 600 of the donors. In an earlier analysis of 587 of the donors, V segments were called functional above 56.7% productive rearrangements and were called segregating when the between-donor standard deviation exceeded 5%. A statistical classification framework was developed to diagnose cytomegalovirus status using the catalog of TCR beta chain sequences. A later analysis assigned V and J genes by comparing TCR nucleotide sequences with IMGT/GENE-DB human TR gene sequences. In a later analysis, CDR3 sequences and most-parsimonious VDJ recombination scenarios were assigned using the TCRdist pipeline. In a later analysis, each TCR beta chain was defined by its CDR3 amino acid sequence together with its V-gene family, and reads without a unique V-gene family were excluded. To address suspected cross-contamination and a sequencing artifact, a later analysis removed 450 to 700 highly shared, low-generation-probability nucleotide sequences. A later analysis calculated a clonal expansion index for each public chain from normalized within-repertoire ranks of inferred template counts. A later analysis computed generation probabilities with a VDJ recombination model fitted to out-of-frame rearrangements, and checked the results against IGoR. Hypergeometric tests were used in a later analysis to score TCR-TCR, TCR-HLA and TCR-CMV co-occurrence, with a repertoire-size bias correction applied to the TCR pairs. False discovery rates were estimated in a later analysis by permuting HLA or CMV assignments 20 times. In a later analysis, co-occurring TCRs were grouped using DBSCAN, with TCRdist sequence similarity added in when clustering inside HLA-allele-positive subsets. Repertoires with fewer than 30,000 or more than 120,000 public chains, plus five repertoires with anomalous nucleotide sharing, were excluded from co-occurrence clustering. TCRdb took over this immuneACCESS table, retaining in-frame rearrangements with V and J assigned. Such tables are incomplete; in checked studies, under half of the missing clones stem from an unresolved V gene, and the remainder is unexplained. The V and J calls and clone size come from that table; D and trimming were worked out from the DNA. This sample comprises around 200,000 clones, 86% of them detected only once. Less than 0.35% of the sample comes from the top ten.

This record comes from a study of cytomegalovirus exposure and HLA in healthy donors (dated by TCRdb to the late 2010s). In the study overall: An earlier analysis of approximately 600 of the donors reported roughly 270 Gb of sequence data and about 100 million unique TCR beta sequences from 150 million to 200 million T cells. Approximately 310 gigabases of sequencing data and 70 million to 85 million unique TCR sequences were included in an early release covering several hundred HLA-typed donors. Of the roughly 430 genotyped donors, about 80% fell in the genetic ancestry cluster associated with self-reported Caucasian donors. The study aimed to test whether cataloging public T cell receptors could reveal signatures of past pathogen exposure. The T cell repertoires of 666 subjects were profiled by immunosequencing and related to cytomegalovirus serostatus. Along with the approximately 620-subject first cohort, a separate validation cohort of over a hundred different subjects was used. To predict cytomegalovirus infection status, the study brought together high-throughput TCR immunosequencing, statistical association of individual TCRs with disease status, and machine learning. To study patterns of TCR occurrence, a later analysis re-analyzed previously published TCR beta repertoires from 550 to 800 donors and added high-resolution HLA genotyping. Rather than drawing on any new phenotypic data, the later analysis identified candidate immune exposures from TCR beta sequences and the way those sequences occurred across donors. An earlier analysis of approximately 640 of the donors applied high-throughput TCR beta sequencing to assess whether each TCR beta V gene segment acted as functional or pseudogenic. Alongside the repertoire data, information on donor age, sex, ethnicity and CMV serostatus was compiled. A later genetic analysis used genome-wide SNP genotypes for about 65% of the roughly 700 donors, treating that subset as a discovery cohort. All discovery cohort repertoires had been generated on a single sequencing platform. Class I and class II HLA loci were covered by the typing at four-digit resolution. The number of donors typed differed by locus, with about 629-630 for A, B, C, DRB1 and DQB1, more than 500 for DQA1, over 600 for DPA1, and some 450 for DPB1. A handful of DR-DQ haplotypes were handled as single units for association and clustering because linkage in the cohort was strong. Among about 400 genotyped donors of the cohort, an average of roughly 230,000 unique TCR beta nucleotide sequences was sequenced per donor, of which about 18% were non-productive.

Based on the germline V gene (reference sequence), the CDR1 and CDR2 sequences are MNHEY and SMNVEV. Counted from cysteine to phenylalanine, this CDR3 has 14 amino acids. Only the CDR3 part of the read is kept: 42 bases, read in frame from the first base. Points the paper makes about the study in general: Broadly in line with IMGT annotations, most TCR beta V segments showed up in productive rearrangements about 87% or about 30% of the time in an earlier analysis of 587 of the donors. According to a later genetic analysis, donors in an Asian-associated ancestry cluster had fewer N-insertions in productive TCRs than the approximately 670-donor mean. Most TCR sequences were observed very rarely across donors, whereas some public TCRs were present in many individuals. Because HLA typing was missing for some donors at each locus, association tests included only the typed subset. A cluster of highly shared sequence variants was judged likely to be a technical artifact of the sequencing pipeline. In both the original and validation cohorts, the classifier was reported to diagnose cytomegalovirus status with high specificity and sensitivity. A further reported finding was that TCR beta sequences accurately predicted the HLA-A and HLA-B alleles for most subjects in the first cohort. The only immune exposure information available for the cohort was CMV serostatus. This cohort had only TCR beta chains sequenced, and the lack of alpha or paired-chain data limited which features could be detected. About 15 rarely observed V segments, including chromosome 9 orphons, were excluded from the earlier analysis of some 590 of the donors because counts were too low. In a later analysis, TCR association rates were found to vary across HLA loci, with the most associated TCRs seen for DRB1 alleles and the fewest for HLA-C alleles. An association between a missense DCLRE1C variant and V-gene and J-gene trimming of TCR beta chains was found in a later genetic analysis and replicated in an independent cohort. Roughly uniform sequencing depth across donors was assumed in presence/absence analyses, although this assumption may not hold. Several of the top co-occurrence clusters appeared to be linked to parvovirus B19, influenza, CMV and Epstein-Barr virus, according to a later analysis. It was suggested by the authors that the approach could potentially be generalized to other disease states and immunological phenotypes. Correlated functional status among segregating V segments might reflect linkage disequilibrium, but an unknown experimental factor could not be ruled out. Some IMGT-functional V segments, including TRBV6-2 and TRBV6-3, could not be distinguished by the 87-base-pair reads and were therefore excluded. In vitro tests confirmed that a few of the cytomegalovirus-associated TCR beta chains recognize cytomegalovirus antigens. When HLA alleles, especially DR and DQ, strongly co-occurred, TCR associations were difficult to assign to individual alleles. Compared with equally common non-associated chains, HLA-associated TCR beta chains in a later analysis were more clonally expanded and had lower generation probabilities. According to a later analysis, most CMV-associated TCR beta chains appeared to be HLA-restricted, and the HLA associations seemed to be driven largely by CMV exposure. The study gave a list of 150 to 200 TCR beta chains associated with cytomegalovirus. At a false discovery rate of 0.05, a later analysis linked some 17,000 TCR beta sequences to specific HLA alleles.

The cohort comprised some 680 healthy bone marrow donors. All cohort members were sampled while nominally healthy, although unrecorded immune exposures were likely present. The donor was CMV seronegative and belonged to the group of under 400 seronegative cohort members. Each donor provided a peripheral blood sample, and peripheral blood mononuclear cells were used for TCR beta sequencing. The Qiagen DNeasy Blood Extraction Kit was used to extract genomic DNA from the blood cell samples. The chain couples TRBV27 to TRBJ2-5; TRBD2 fits 7 bases in the junction. This TCR came from a woman in her 30s in good health and CMV-seronegative. The sequencing sample was made of PBMCs. The sequenced DNA: TGTGCCAGCAGTCTATCTAGCGGATGGCAGACCCAGTACTTC. This gives the protein CASSLSSGWQTQYF.